This T cell receptor (beta chain) was sequenced during a study of cytomegalovirus exposure and HLA in healthy donors. Germline V CDR1 and CDR2: MDHEN, SYDVKM. This CDR3 has 15 residues. V gave up 2 bases and J gave up 0 bases; unmatched junction bases: 0. In the PCR, 60 Vbeta and 13 Jbeta primers were used. Only in-frame clones appear in the TCRdb table, and some are missing; sequencing was by immunoSEQ multiplex PCR. The table records more than 65,000 clones, around 76% of them present only once. The chain uses TRBV28 and TRBJ2-4; 8 bases fit TRBD2. Sequences were obtained from PBMCs. The source is a man between 18 and 29 years old in good health and CMV-seropositive. The CDR3 sequence: CASSLRGGAKNIQYF. The CDR3 bases are TGTGCCAGCAGTTTACGGGGGGGAGCCAAAAACATTCAGTACTTC.